This is a list of T cell receptor beta chains from one sample in a study of T cells expressing NK-cell markers. From its re-call of the 5' RACE reads, TCRdb lists each CDR3 protein once, without DNA. The table for this sample gives 440,000 or so distinct CDR3 sequences. The sample comprised blood T cells: a sorted CD56 or NKG2C T cell subset, CD4+ or CD8+ T cells, or bulk PBMC T cells (not recorded which). The receptors originated from a woman aged 18-69 years in good health. The CDR3 runs from the conserved cysteine through the conserved F or W.

cdr3_aa j_call v_call
CASSYSTGAGYNEQFF TRBJ2-1 TRBV6-2/TRBV6-3
CASSLTSSRHTEAFF TRBJ1-1 TRBV7-3
CASSQGTAMNTEAFF TRBJ1-1 TRBV4-3
CASSTAIGVSPLHF TRBJ1-6 TRBV7-9
CTPPGRMNTEAFF TRBJ1-1 TRBV29-1
CASNKGRDGETQYF TRBJ2-5 TRBV7-2
CSAGPTSGSSVGQYF TRBJ2-3 TRBV20-1
CASSQEMGTSGQGTQYF TRBJ2-5 TRBV4-1
CSASPIAGASYEQYF TRBJ2-7 TRBV20-1
CSAHRGLAGTGELFF TRBJ2-2 TRBV20-1
CASSLSFGASTDTQYF TRBJ2-3 TRBV6-1
CATSDGQLNEQFF TRBJ2-1 TRBV24-1
CASSQAPRGPVTDTQYF TRBJ2-3 TRBV3-1
CSVYGLAAQETQYF TRBJ2-5 TRBV29-1
CSVEEGRWNEQFF TRBJ2-1 TRBV29-1
CASNPLRGLDGYTF TRBJ1-2 TRBV12-3/TRBV12-4
CASSLVLAGGLSYNEQFF TRBJ2-1 TRBV11-1
CSTAPWEGKTQYF TRBJ2-5 TRBV29-1
CASSPSGGSGRYNEQFF TRBJ2-1 TRBV18
CASSLVAGDTGELFF TRBJ2-2 TRBV5-6
CASSQRTGTNTGELFF TRBJ2-2 TRBV3-1
CASSQDSKVLEKLFF TRBJ1-4 TRBV4-3
CASSQSPYDNEQFF TRBJ2-1 TRBV14
CATVTGGQDTQYF TRBJ2-3 TRBV10-3
CASSPRGGLAAFTDTQYF TRBJ2-3 TRBV9
CASSPNPSGELFF TRBJ2-2 TRBV9
CASSLRRGTDTQYF TRBJ2-3 TRBV7-2
CASRPRDREASEQFF TRBJ2-1 TRBV6-2/TRBV6-3
CASSFGDRKNIQYF TRBJ2-4 TRBV28
CSARAGTGANQPQHF TRBJ1-5 TRBV20-1
CASSLGGAGNEQFF TRBJ2-1 TRBV27
CASSLEMSKNTGELFF TRBJ2-2 TRBV11-2
CATSRDGWVADGYTF TRBJ1-2 TRBV15
CASSWTSGSSNEQFF TRBJ2-1 TRBV6-5
CASTRNRAGYEQYF TRBJ2-7 TRBV27
CASSPPQSTQYF TRBJ2-3 TRBV4-2
CASSPWSSSTDTQYF TRBJ2-3 TRBV7-2
CASSSTGTSGYEQYF TRBJ2-7 TRBV5-1
CATPTFSALHF TRBJ1-6 TRBV19
CASSQGDIQETQYF TRBJ2-5 TRBV4-2
CASSQDGGLAYDEQFF TRBJ2-1 TRBV3-1
CASSVVASSYEQYF TRBJ2-7 TRBV9
CSARQSSGSTDTQYF TRBJ2-3 TRBV20-1
CASSQDGQRTAPLHF TRBJ1-6 TRBV4-2
CASSYLAGEETQYF TRBJ2-5 TRBV6-2/TRBV6-3
CATRPRSGASYNEQFF TRBJ2-1 TRBV24-1
CASSLWGTSGRSPTDTQYF TRBJ2-3 TRBV28
CSASIGVNEQYF TRBJ2-7 TRBV20-1
CASSQDQVDSDTGELFF TRBJ2-2 TRBV4-3
CASSQGGESNQPQHF TRBJ1-5 TRBV6-1
CASSIRTGSETQYF TRBJ2-5 TRBV9
CASSFGRFIEAFF TRBJ1-1 TRBV12-3/TRBV12-4
CASSVGQGNYEQYF TRBJ2-7 TRBV9
CASSEVSANEKLFF TRBJ1-4 TRBV2
CASSEGLVSIEAFF TRBJ1-1 TRBV2
CASSLVGGGPVETQYF TRBJ2-5 TRBV7-8
CASRTDPGNSPLHF TRBJ1-6 TRBV5-1